The 3 T cell receptor beta chains reported below all come from one sample, sequenced in a study of siplizumab effects on memory and regulatory T cells. Assay used: immunoSEQ multiplex PCR; TCRdb lists only in-frame clones, some missing. The sample has 94,000 or so clones; over 85% are singletons. Sequenced material: CD8+ T cells sorted from blood. The receptors originated from a human donor in good health.

V and J are TRBV19 and TRBJ1-2, with D uncertain. Germline V lookup: CDR1 LNHDA, CDR2 SQIVND (reference sequence). The CDR3 loop spans 14 amino acids. V was trimmed by 2 bases and J by 4 bases, leaving 11 bases between them. This CDR3 reads CASSISPGFYGYTF. The CDR3 nucleotides are TGTGCCAGTAGTATATCCCCAGGTTTCTATGGCTACACCTTC.

V is TRBV4-1 and J is TRBJ2-5; 14 nucleotides agree with TRBD2. The CDR3 has 18 residues. V lost 3 bases, J lost 4 bases, and 10 bases stayed unmatched. The germline V gene encodes CDR1 MGHRA and CDR2 YSYEKL. The CDR3 DNA follows: TGCGCCAGCAGCCAGGGGATCGGACTAGCGGGGGGTGGAGAGACCCAGTACTTC. It translates to CASSQGIGLAGGGETQYF.

The chain recombines TRBV6-6 with TRBJ2-3; unclear D gene. Germline CDR1 reads MNHNY; CDR2 reads SVGAGI (reference sequence). Between the trimmed V and J ends, which lost 0 bases and 9 bases, there was a span of 10 bases. The CDR3 runs 13 residues. DNA for the CDR3: TGTGCCAGCAGTTACTCGACACCGTCAACGCAGTATTTT. This translates into CASSYSTPSTQYF.